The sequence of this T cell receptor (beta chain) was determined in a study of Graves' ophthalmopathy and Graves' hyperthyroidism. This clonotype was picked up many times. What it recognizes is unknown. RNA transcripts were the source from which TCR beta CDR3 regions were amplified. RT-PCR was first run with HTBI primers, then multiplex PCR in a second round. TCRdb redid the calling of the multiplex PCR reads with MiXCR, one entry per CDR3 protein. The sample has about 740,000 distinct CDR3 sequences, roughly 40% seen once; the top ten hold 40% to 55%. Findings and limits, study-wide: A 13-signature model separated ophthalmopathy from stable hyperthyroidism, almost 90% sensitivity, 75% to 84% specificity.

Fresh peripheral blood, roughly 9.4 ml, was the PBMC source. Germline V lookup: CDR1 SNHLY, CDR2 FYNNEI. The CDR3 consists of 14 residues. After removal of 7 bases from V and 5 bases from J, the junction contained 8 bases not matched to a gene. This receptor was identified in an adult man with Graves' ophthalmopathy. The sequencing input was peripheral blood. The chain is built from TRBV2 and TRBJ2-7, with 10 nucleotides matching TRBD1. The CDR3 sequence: CASNRDRGSNEQYF. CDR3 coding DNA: TGTGCCAGCAATAGGGACAGGGGATCGAACGAGCAGTACTTC.